This T cell receptor beta chain was sequenced in a study of T cell clusters in autoimmune cytopenias (dated by TCRdb to between 2018 and 2021). Looking at the study overall: Among healthy donor controls, the mean age was roughly 56 years, the median age was roughly 63 years, and 22 of 43 were female. A median TRB sequencing depth of 50,000 to 60,000 reads per sample was reached, and a median of around 2,000 distinct TRB clonotypes per sample was obtained. The comparison group for autoimmune hepatitis repertoires was some 22 healthy donors matched for age and sex. For primary cytopenia, about two dozen age-matched healthy donors were used as controls, and for secondary cytopenia, some 13 age-matched CLL patients were used as controls. The goal of the study was to determine whether autoimmune cytopenia patients have a disease-specific immune repertoire signature that could serve as a blood-based biomarker. Peripheral blood TRB and IGH repertoires were sequenced in autoimmune cytopenia patients at active disease and during treatment follow-up, alongside healthy, CLL and autoimmune hepatitis controls. Study-level results and caveats: Shifts in the TRB repertoire, including less even repertoires in secondary cytopenia and CLL, were mostly a reflection of lymphoma bias and not of autoimmunity. The cluster-lack signature was not seen for secondary cytopenia versus CLL, apparently masked by the dominant lymphoma-associated repertoire. The GLIPH analysis suggested a lack of physiological T cell clusters in primary autoimmune cytopenia patients, since roughly 49 clusters were exclusive to healthy donors whereas approximately 17 were exclusive to patients. The T cell clusters were defined only in silico, and the functional role of the clusters was left to be validated experimentally. Compared with active autoimmune hepatitis patients, healthy donors had almost three times as many exclusive TRB clusters, a finding consistent with an autoimmunity-wide signature.

Each sample's TRB amplification started from roughly 270 ng of peripheral blood genomic DNA, which corresponds to 38,000 or so genome equivalents. Multiplex PCR with a touch-down protocol amplified TRB rearrangements, with the TRB-A and TRB-B primer pools combined in a single tube. Illumina adapters and sample indices were attached to the amplicons through two consecutive PCR reactions using Phusion HS II polymerase. The amplicons were purified from gel with the NucleoSpin Gel and PCR Clean-up kit, after which the amplicons were quantified by Qubit and checked for quality on an Agilent 2100 Bioanalyzer. Sequencing of the libraries was done on an Illumina MiSeq with paired-end, single-indexed, 600-cycle runs. Per the source publication's procedure: MiXCR version 2.1.12 with the default MiXCR reference library was used to align and assemble TRB reads. A clone was defined by each unique CDR3 nucleotide sequence, and the analysis included only productive sequences supported by at least two reads. Repertoire diversity was assessed by alpha-parameterized diversity profiles (alpha 0 to 5), including Shannon (alpha 1) and Simpson (alpha 2) indices, computed with an R script. The tcR package was used to compute combinatorial TRB VJ usage, which was then compared between cohorts by principal component analysis with ade4. TCRbeta CDR3s were clustered with GLIPH on cohort pairs matched by age and read depth, and cluster frequencies were compared by Wilcoxon test. TCRdb reprocessed the public reads and reports one entry per CDR3 protein sequence, without DNA. These V and J calls are TCRdb output, not the study's own analysis. The sample table includes roughly 5,100 distinct CDR3 sequences. The top ten hold 15% to 17% of the sample.

As regards this clonotype: The specificity of this receptor is unknown.

The cysteine opens and the phenylalanine closes a CDR3 of 12 amino acids. The coding DNA is unavailable. These data also formed part of another study, on T cell repertoires in aging, cancer and after chemotherapy. The second paper states: Donors spanned six age groups from 30 or younger to 70 or older, with at least three individuals per group. Control TCR repertoires from healthy donors were recorded over several months to years, and clear clonal overlap was observed across re-sampling. The complete dataset included roughly 8.8 million TCR reads. Compared with age-matched healthy donors, untreated patients with hematological or solid cancers had significantly lower TCR diversity and higher clonality in blood. In healthy donors, the decline in TCR diversity with age was mainly due to loss of richness, whereas in cancer patients loss of evenness also played a role. An increase in median generation probability over the chemotherapy interval was observed in both cancer cohorts, suggesting that the repertoire was reconstituted through rebound thymic output. It was noted by the authors that conclusions about immunological memory after chemotherapy cannot be drawn from the repertoire data. The study profiled peripheral blood TCR beta repertoires from healthy donors and cancer patients to examine immunoaging and T cell reconstitution after chemotherapy. Alongside fewer than 100 healthy donors serving as a reference group, the cohort included 200 to 250 cancer patients, of whom around 91 had hematological cancers and 110 to 140 had solid cancers. Processing of the TRB sequences was carried out with MiXCR versions 2.12 and 3.0.5. Repertoire metrics included Shannon diversity, evenness, clonality (one minus evenness), and alpha-parameterized diversity profiles from alpha 0 to 5. The IGoR algorithm was used to calculate generation probabilities for clones in the paired samples taken before and after chemotherapy.

Sequencing used peripheral blood. The rearranged chain carries TRBV12-3 or TRBV12-4 and TRBJ1-2. This receptor was identified in a human donor in good health. The CDR3 region reads CASSLVDYGYTF.